This is a list of T cell receptor beta chains from one sample in a study of blood T cells in healthy people across ages. MiXCR, applied by TCRdb to the 5' RACE reads, yields one record per CDR3 protein. The sample lists 600,000 to 900,000 distinct CDR3 sequences, under 30% occurring once. These sequences were also reported in another study, on T cells of mothers and their children.

Material for sequencing was blood. The source of these receptors is a boy aged 5-17 years in good health. Both conserved end residues are part of each CDR3. A D gene is named only where the DNA matches it firmly. Rows give clone size only sometimes, using once, few, many, or a class for an expanded clone.

V: TRBV7-9
J: TRBJ2-7
size: NA
D: TRBD1
DNA: TGTGCCAGCAGCCTCCTGACAGGGGGTCTACCCTACGAGCAGTACTTC
CDR3: CASSLLTGGLPYEQYF

V: TRBV10-3
J: TRBJ2-1
size: NA
D: TRBD2
DNA: TGTGCCATCAGTTCCGGGACTAGCGGTTACAATGAGCAGTTCTTC
CDR3: CAISSGTSGYNEQFF

V: TRBV7-8
J: TRBJ2-3
size: NA
D: NA
DNA: TGTGCCAGCAGCTTAGATACGGGGGCTAGCACAGATACGCAGTATTTC
CDR3: CASSLDTGASTDTQYF

V: TRBV14
J: TRBJ2-1
size: few
D: TRBD1
DNA: TGTGCCAGCAGCCAAAGGGGGCGGGATGAGCAGTTCTTC
CDR3: CASSQRGRDEQFF

V: TRBV6-6
J: TRBJ2-7
size: few
D: TRBD1
DNA: TGTGCCAGCAGAGCGGGACAGGGAATCTACGAGCAGTACTTC
CDR3: CASRAGQGIYEQYF

V: TRBV11-2
J: TRBJ2-7
size: few
D: NA
DNA: TGTGCCAGCGGCCGAGAGGCAGGGGCCTCCTACGAGCAGTACTTC
CDR3: CASGREAGASYEQYF

V: TRBV11-2
J: TRBJ2-7
size: NA
D: NA
DNA: TGTGCCAGCAGTTCCACCCGGGGCCAGAAAATCTACGAGCAGTACTTC
CDR3: CASSSTRGQKIYEQYF

V: TRBV30
J: TRBJ2-7
size: NA
D: NA
DNA: TGTGCCTGGAAAAAGGGGTCTGCCTACGAGCAGTACTTC
CDR3: CAWKKGSAYEQYF

V: TRBV7-8
J: TRBJ2-7
size: NA
D: NA
DNA: TGTGCCAGCAGCGACGTCTCCTACGAGCAGTACTTC
CDR3: CASSDVSYEQYF

V: TRBV28
J: TRBJ1-4
size: few
D: NA
DNA: TGTGCCAGCAGTTTTAGTAGCGAGGGTAGTGTTTTGTTTTTT
CDR3: CASSFSSEGSVLFF